Listed here are 9 T cell receptor beta chains from one sample, sequenced in a study of blood T cells in healthy people across ages. It was with a sample-barcoded 5' primer and a J-beta primer mix that a second PCR of roughly 7 to 12 cycles was run. Each CDR3 protein gets one entry after TCRdb re-called the 5' RACE reads with MiXCR. The sample has 750,000 or so distinct CDR3 sequences, around a quarter seen once. The data also belong to a second study, concerning T cells of mothers and their children.

Material: blood. The source of these receptors is a boy younger than 18 in good health.

J is TRBJ2-2 and V is TRBV6-5; D unclear. There are 11 residues in the CDR3. The V and J ends lost 8 bases and 9 bases respectively, with 10 bases between them. Looked up from germline, CDR1 is MNHEY and CDR2 is SVGAGI. The CDR3 DNA reads as TGTGCCAGCCTCGGCTTCCGGGAGCTGTTTTTT. Protein: CASLGFRELFF.

The rearrangement links TRBV6-5 to TRBJ2-2; TRBD1 agrees at 8 bases. Germline CDR1 reads MNHEY; CDR2 reads SVGAGI. This CDR3 has 16 residues. The ends lost 5 bases at V and 4 bases at J; junction bases unmatched: 9. As DNA, the CDR3 is TGTGCCAGCAGTCTCCAGGGGGCTGGAAGCACCGGGGAGCTGTTTTTT. Translation: CASSLQGAGSTGELFF.

The chain uses TRBV4-3 and TRBJ2-1; the match to TRBD2 covers 7 bases. Looked up from germline, CDR1 is LGHNA and CDR2 is YSLEER. The V and J ends lost 1 base and 4 bases, in that order; junction bases with no gene match: 4. The CDR3 loop spans 15 amino acids. DNA for the CDR3: TGCGCCAGCAGCCAAGTGGGGGGGAGGTACAATGAGCAGTTCTTC. This encodes CASSQVGGRYNEQFF.

The chain has TRBV4-2 and TRBJ2-1; possibly TRBD1 for D (6 bases). CDR3 size: 16 residues. Per the germline V gene, CDR1 is LGHNA and CDR2 is YNFKEQ. The V gene lost 0 bases and the J gene lost 7 bases, with 16 bases spanning the gap. The CDR3 region is CASSQDPQWGTNEQFF. CDR3 bases: TGTGCCAGCAGCCAAGATCCCCAGTGGGGGACAAATGAGCAGTTCTTC.

This clonotype was detected only a few times. The chain links TRBV27 to TRBJ1-2; weak D call: TRBD1 (6 bases). The CDR3 length is 16 residues. Germline V CDR1 and CDR2: MNHEY, SMNVEV (reference sequence). Trimming pared 6 bases from V and 1 base from J, leaving 18 bases between. CDR3 residues: CASSLIGTPNNYGYTF. The CDR3 region has the DNA TGTGCCAGCAGCTTAATCGGGACACCTAATAACTATGGCTACACCTTC.

This clonotype has a handful of counts. Written as DNA, the CDR3 is TGTGCCAGCAGCTTAAGGGACAAGAGGAACATTCAGTACTTC. It translates to CASSLRDKRNIQYF. The chain joins TRBV7-9 to TRBJ2-4, with a weak D call TRBD1 (6 bases). V was pared by 2 bases and J by 7 bases, with 12 bases between. CDR3 size: 14 residues. Germline V CDR1 and CDR2: SEHNR, FQNEAQ (reference sequence).

The chain's CDR3 is CASSYSTGDTGYTF. CDR3 coding DNA: TGTGCCAGCAGTTACTCGACGGGGGATACTGGCTACACCTTC. V gene TRBV6-5 combines with J gene TRBJ1-2, with D tentatively TRBD1 (5 bases). V lost 0 bases and J lost 7, with 12 bases in between. Germline V CDR1 and CDR2: MNHEY, SVGAGI. This CDR3 has 14 amino acids.

This clonotype was recorded at least ten times. The chain couples TRBV7-9 to TRBJ2-3, with TRBD1 matching over 10 bases. V shed 5 bases and J 10 bases; nucleotides not matched to a gene: 9. Looked up from germline, CDR1 is SEHNR and CDR2 is FQNEAQ (reference sequence). The CDR3 has 14 amino acids. The CDR3 DNA follows: TGTGCCAGCAGCAGGGACAGGGGAGCGAGAGCGCAGTATTTT. Translation: CASSRDRGARAQYF. The full variable domain, completed using reference TRBV7-9 and TRBJ2-3, is DTGVSQNPRHKITKRGQNVTFRCDPISEHNRLYWYRQTLGQGPEFLTYFQNEAQLEKSRLLSDRFSAERPKGSFSTLEIQRTEQGDSAMYLCASSRDRGARAQYFGPGTRLTVL.

A single count supports this clonotype. The chain's CDR3 is CASRDLADGAYEQYF. The CDR3 region has the DNA TGTGCCAGCAGAGATCTAGCGGACGGCGCCTACGAGCAGTACTTC. The chain carries TRBV28 and TRBJ2-7; 7 bases line up with TRBD2. The CDR3 contains 15 residues. V lost 6 bases and J lost 2; bases outside the gene matches: 10. Germline assignment: CDR1 MDHEN and CDR2 SYDVKM.